The 31 T cell receptor beta chains presented below share a single source sample, sequenced in a study of spatial heterogeneity in lung cancer (dated by TCRdb to the late 2010s). The library was generated by 5' RACE. TCRdb records NextSeq 500 as the sequencer. Through fastp at Q25 and MiXCR, TCRdb rebuilt clones from the public reads, retaining in-frame beta chains. A single entry per CDR3 protein holds the most common genes and DNA from its merged rows. Here the sample has approximately 40,000 distinct CDR3 sequences; 6% to 8% occur a single time. Jointly, the top ten make up 25% to 35% of the sample. The time point label of this sample denotes: sample taken at primary tumor resection. The sequences come from PBMCs, collected at surgery. The receptor set was obtained from a male donor with early-stage non-small cell lung cancer.

As to this clonotype: A much larger clone differs by one base, so this may be a read error. The chain has TRBV18 and TRBJ1-1; D not resolved. There are 14 residues in the CDR3. Germline V gene sequence: CDR1 KGHSH, CDR2 LQKENI. The CDR3 sequence: CASSPTALGTEPFF. DNA for the CDR3: TGTGCCAGCTCACCAACAGCTTTGGGAACTGAACCTTTCTTT. Variable domain in full (rest from reference TRBV18 and TRBJ1-1): NAGVMQNPRHLVRRRGQEARLRCSPMKGHSHVYWYRQLPEEGLKFMVYLQKENIIDESGMPKERFSAEFPKEGPSILRIQQVVRGDSAAYFCASSPTALGTEPFFGQGTRLTVV.

This clonotype was seen ten or more times. CDR3 DNA sequence: TGTGCCAGCAGCAAAGAAGGAGGGCGGGGCTCCTACAATGAGCAGTTCTTC. Its translation is CASSKEGGRGSYNEQFF. The genes are TRBV21-1 and TRBJ2-1; no check of the table's D call, TRBD2, against the DNA was made. TRBV21-1 is assigned pseudogene status. The length of the CDR3 is 17 residues.

This clonotype was counted a few times. The V call is TRBV7-2, the J call TRBJ2-1; the match to TRBD2 covers 11 bases. Germline CDR1 SGHTA, CDR2 FQGNSA. The CDR3 length is 17 residues. V was clipped by 1 base and J by 6 bases; unmatched bases: 8. In nucleotides, the CDR3 is TGTGCCAGCAGCTTAGACTATAGCGGGGGGGTCATCAATGAGCAGTTCTTC. Encoded protein: CASSLDYSGGVINEQFF.

CDR3 sequence (DNA): TGTGCCAGCAGCTTGCTAGCGGGAGCGGACACCGGGGAGCTGTTTTTT. As protein: CASSLLAGADTGELFF. V usage is TRBV7-6 and J usage is TRBJ2-2; 10 bases line up with TRBD2. The V segment lost 3 bases and the J segment 3 bases; nucleotides outside the gene matches: 4. The CDR3 loop spans 16 amino acids. Germline CDR1 reads SGHVS; CDR2 reads FNYEAQ.

This clonotype was picked up many times. This chain uses TRBV6-5 with TRBJ1-6; D is perhaps TRBD1 (5 bases). V lost 2 bases, J lost 9 bases, and 11 bases lay in between. This CDR3 has 14 residues. Germline V CDR1 and CDR2: MNHEY, SVGAGI. The CDR3 DNA reads TGTGCCAGCAGTTACGGGCCTAGGGGTTCACCCCTCCACTTT. It encodes CASSYGPRGSPLHF.

The sample holds many counts of this clonotype. The chain is built from TRBV5-4 and TRBJ2-1; maybe TRBD2 (6 bases). The germline V gene has CDR1 SGHNT and CDR2 YYREEE (reference sequence). The CDR3 loop spans 15 amino acids. V was pared by 2 bases and J by 6 bases, with 15 bases between. The CDR3 region is CASSFAGGGTNEQFF. In nucleotides, the CDR3 is TGTGCCAGCAGCTTCGCCGGCGGAGGGACCAATGAGCAGTTCTTC. Using reference TRBV5-4 and TRBJ2-1 for the parts outside the CDR3, the full variable domain is ETGVTQSPTHLIKTRGQQVTLRCSSQSGHNTVSWYQQALGQGPQFIFQYYREEENGRGNFPPRFSGLQFPNYSSELNVNALELDDSALYLCASSFAGGGTNEQFFGPGTRLTVL.

CDR3 bases: TGTGCCAGCAGCGGCCAGGGGGCCTATAATTCACCCCTCCACTTT. It codes for CASSGQGAYNSPLHF. The chain employs TRBV7-2 and TRBJ1-6, with 7 positions matching TRBD1. Trimming cost V 5 bases and J 2 bases; bases outside gene matches: 3. CDR1 is SGHTA and CDR2 is FQGNSA in the germline V gene. This CDR3 region has 15 residues.

This clonotype was counted ten times or more. This sequence joins TRBV29-1 and TRBJ2-3; 13 nucleotides match TRBD2. This CDR3 is built from 17 residues. The germline gives CDR1 SQVTM, CDR2 ANQGSEA. Trimming cost V 0 bases and J 3 bases; bases outside gene matches: 6. CDR3 nucleotide sequence: TGCAGCGTTGAAGATCCCGGACTAGCGGGAGCGACAGATACGCAGTATTTT. Translation gives CSVEDPGLAGATDTQYF.

This clonotype occurred a few times. This chain connects TRBV5-5 to TRBJ2-1, with D possibly matching TRBD2 (6 bases). V dropped 0 bases and J dropped 0 bases, with 7 bases sitting between them. The germline V gene encodes CDR1 SGHKS and CDR2 YYEKEE (reference sequence). The CDR3 is 15 amino acids. The CDR3 protein is CASSLGLGSYNEQFF. In DNA form, the CDR3 reads TGTGCCAGCAGCTTGGGACTAGGCTCCTACAATGAGCAGTTCTTC.

The V gene is TRBV6-6, the J gene TRBJ2-3; TRBD2 matches 10 bases. Germline CDR1 MNHNY, CDR2 SVGAGI (reference sequence). V dropped 6 bases and J dropped 5; count of bases not matched to a gene: 5. CDR3 size: 14 residues. In nucleotides, the CDR3 is TGTGCCAGCAGGAGCGGGGGGGCTATAGATACGCAGTATTTT. This translates into CASRSGGAIDTQYF.

This clonotype was seen many times. The rearrangement links TRBV6-1 to TRBJ1-1; TRBD1 matches 8 bases. The germline V gene encodes CDR1 MNHNS and CDR2 SASEGT. J gave up 6 bases and V 4 bases, and 4 bases lay outside the gene matches. CDR3 length: 13 amino acids. In DNA form, the CDR3 reads TGTGCCAGCAGTGGAATACAGGGGGCTGAAGCTTTCTTT. This encodes CASSGIQGAEAFF.

This clonotype was counted only a few times. The chain uses TRBV7-9 and TRBJ2-3; the D is unclear. Germline loops: CDR1 SEHNR, CDR2 FQNEAQ (reference sequence). This CDR3 contains 13 residues. The V end was cut by 5 bases, the J end by 0 bases, with 6 bases between. In DNA, the CDR3 is TGTGCCAGCAGCCAACAAAGCACAGATACGCAGTATTTT. Protein product: CASSQQSTDTQYF.

There are many counts of this clonotype. V is TRBV12-3 or TRBV12-4 and J is TRBJ2-1; D gene ambiguous. The CDR3 is 14 residues long. Trimming removed 6 bases from V and 7 bases from J, with 16 bases in between. The CDR3 DNA sequence: TGTGCCAGCAGCCTGAGTCCCCGTCGGAATGAGCAGTTCTTC. The encoded protein is CASSLSPRRNEQFF.

This clonotype showed up just a few times. A single base separates this from a much larger clone, so it may be a read error. The chain employs TRBV18 and TRBJ1-5, with D maybe TRBD1 (5 bases). The CDR3 has 12 amino acids. Germline V lookup: CDR1 KGHSH, CDR2 LQKENI. Here the CDR3 DNA reads TGTGTCAGCTCGGCCCGTGGGGGGCCCCAGCATTTT. This sequence encodes CVSSARGGPQHF.

This CDR3 reads CASKSGGTNTGELFF. The CDR3 DNA reads as TGTGCCAGCAAGAGTGGCGGAACAAACACCGGGGAGCTGTTTTTT. The chain is built from TRBV4-2 and TRBJ2-2; D uncertain. The germline gives CDR1 LGHNA, CDR2 YNFKEQ. With 7 bases removed from V and 2 bases from J, the gap between germline ends came to 14 bases. This CDR3 region has 15 residues.

This clonotype was observed many times. The V call is TRBV24-1, the J call TRBJ2-3; TRBD2 matches at 11 bases. Per germline, CDR1 KGHDR and CDR2 SFDVKD. The trim removed 0 bases at V and 3 bases at J, leaving 7 bases unmatched. This CDR3 has 18 residues. The CDR3: CATSDLLSASGRTDTQYF. The CDR3 DNA reads as TGTGCCACCAGTGATTTGCTGTCCGCTAGCGGGAGGACAGATACGCAGTATTTT.

Worth noting for this clonotype: A single base separates this from a much larger clone, so it may be a read error. The chain couples TRBV2 to TRBJ1-5; weak D call: TRBD1 (5 bases). The CDR3 is 16 residues long. From germline, CDR1 is SNHLY and CDR2 FYNNEI. Trimming pared 0 bases from V and 9 bases from J, leaving 18 bases between. CDR3: CASSEALRSGSRPQHF. Written as DNA, the CDR3 is TGTGCCAGCAGTGAAGCGCTTCGGTCAGGGAGTCGGCCCCAGCATTTT.

This clonotype was counted a few times. The V and J genes are TRBV5-1 and TRBJ2-1; TRBD2 aligns across 8 bases. The CDR3 length is 15 residues. J lost 1 base, V lost 3 bases, and 3 bases had no gene match. Germline-derived CDR1 and CDR2 are SGHRS and YFSETQ. The CDR3 nucleotides are TGCGCCAGCAGCTCCTTAGCGGGATCCTACAATGAGCAGTTCTTC. Its protein is CASSSLAGSYNEQFF.

This clonotype has at least ten counts. The chain couples TRBV7-2 to TRBJ2-5, with TRBD2 matching over 14 bases. CDR3 length equals 17 residues. Germline lookup yields CDR1 SGHTA and CDR2 FQGNSA. After removal of 6 bases from V and 3 bases from J, the junction contained 9 bases not matched to a gene. The CDR3 DNA is TGTGCCAGCAGACCCCACGCGACTAGCGGGAGGGAAGAGACCCAGTACTTC. This encodes CASRPHATSGREETQYF.

This chain joins TRBV29-1 and TRBJ2-7, with 8 bases lining up with TRBD2. The junction had 11 bases not matched to a gene; V was cut back by 5 bases and J by 2 bases. The CDR3 runs 15 residues. From germline, CDR1 is SQVTM and CDR2 ANQGSEA. The CDR3 loop reads CSVLKLNGRAYEQYV. CDR3 bases: TGCAGCGTTTTAAAACTGAACGGGAGGGCCTACGAGCAGTACGTC.

This clonotype was recorded at least ten times. The chain uses TRBV29-1 and TRBJ2-3, with D maybe TRBD1 (5 bases). Germline CDR1 is SQVTM and CDR2 is ANQGSEA. There are 16 residues in the CDR3. With 7 bases removed from V and 3 bases from J, the gap between germline ends came to 23 bases. The CDR3 sequence is CSGRDQGWVRTDTQYF. For the CDR3, the DNA is TGCAGCGGCCGTGACCAGGGTTGGGTTCGTACAGATACGCAGTATTTT.

Ten or more counts support this clonotype. The chain employs TRBV10-3 and TRBJ2-7; 7 bases are shared with TRBD1. The CDR3 runs to 14 residues. Germline V gives CDR1 ENHRY, CDR2 SYGVKD. V was clipped by 2 bases and J by 4 bases; unmatched bases: 5. The CDR3 sequence is CAISETGEPYEQYF. For the CDR3, the DNA is TGTGCCATCAGTGAGACAGGGGAGCCATACGAGCAGTACTTC.

This clonotype has only a few counts. V and J are TRBV11-1 and TRBJ2-6; 10 positions match TRBD1. The CDR3 is 17 residues long. V was clipped by 5 bases and J by 4 bases; unmatched bases: 8. In germline, CDR1 is SGHAT, CDR2 FQDESV (reference sequence). In DNA, the CDR3 is TGTGCCAGCAGCCCACGACAGGGGGCGAACGGGGCCAACGTCCTGACTTTC. It translates to CASSPRQGANGANVLTF.

Many counts were recorded for this clonotype. The chain recombines TRBV5-1 with TRBJ2-1; D not resolved. The CDR3 totals 15 residues. V was clipped by 6 bases and J by 0 bases, with 13 bases between them. CDR1 and CDR2 (germline): SGHRS, YFSETQ. The CDR3 is CASTPLRNSYNEQFF. The CDR3 region has the DNA TGCGCCAGCACTCCATTGAGGAACTCCTACAATGAGCAGTTCTTC.

This clonotype was seen ten or more times. This rearrangement joins TRBV20-1 to TRBJ1-2, with 8 bases matching TRBD1. Trimming took 1 base from V and 4 from J; bases not matched to a gene: 5. The CDR3 spans 14 residues. From germline, CDR1 is DFQATT and CDR2 SNEGSKA (reference sequence). CDR3 residues: CSARVDRDVYGYTF. The CDR3 coding sequence is TGCAGTGCTAGAGTGGACAGGGACGTCTATGGCTACACCTTC.

This clonotype was seen more than once but under ten times. The chain's CDR3 is CASSLRRERDEQFF. The CDR3 region has the DNA TGTGCCAGCAGTTTACGCAGGGAGCGTGATGAGCAGTTCTTC. The chain is built from TRBV27 and TRBJ2-1; D might be TRBD1 or TRBD2, each matching 5 bases. V lost 2 bases and J 8 bases, leaving 13 bases between the germline ends. The CDR3 sequence is 14 residues long. Germline V CDR1 and CDR2: MNHEY, SMNVEV (reference sequence).

This clonotype was seen at least ten times. V and J are TRBV12-3 or TRBV12-4 and TRBJ1-5; no definite D call. The CDR3 sequence is 13 residues long. V lost 7 bases and J 9 bases, leaving 16 bases between the germline ends. CDR3 residues: CASTPRVGSPQHF. In DNA form, the CDR3 reads TGTGCCAGCACCCCGAGGGTGGGTTCGCCCCAGCATTTT.

Ten or more counts support this clonotype. J is TRBJ1-2 and V is TRBV18, with D maybe TRBD1 (5 bases). The CDR3 length is 14 residues. Germline V gene data show CDR1 as KGHSH and CDR2 as LQKENI. Trimming removed 0 bases from V and 8 bases from J, with 13 bases in between. DNA for the CDR3: TGTGCCAGCTCACCACCGGGCAGGGATGACGGCTACACCTTC. This codes for CASSPPGRDDGYTF.

This clonotype was found a few times. The V call is TRBV3-1, the J call TRBJ1-2; D unresolved. Germline lookup yields CDR1 LGHDT and CDR2 YNNKEL (reference sequence). This CDR3 contains 13 residues. The V and J ends lost 5 bases and 4 bases respectively, with 11 bases between them. CDR3 in DNA: TGTGCCAGCAGCTCCAGGTTCCTCTATGGCTACACCTTC. This codes for CASSSRFLYGYTF. Based on the CDR3 plus reference TRBV3-1 and TRBJ1-2, the full variable domain is DTAVSQTPKYLVTQMGNDKSIKCEQNLGHDTMYWYKQDSKKFLKIMFSYNNKELIINETVPNRFSPKSPDKAHLNLHINSLELGDSAVYFCASSSRFLYGYTFGSGTRLTVV.

This chain connects TRBV6-2 or TRBV6-3 to TRBJ2-3; 10 nucleotides line up with TRBD2. V trimming: 0 bases; J trimming: 3 bases; junction bases outside the gene matches: 6. CDR3 size: 17 residues. Germline lookup yields CDR1 MNHEY and CDR2 SVGEGT. CDR3 DNA: TGTGCCAGCAGTTACTCCCGACTAGCGGGTTCGACAGATACGCAGTATTTT. As protein: CASSYSRLAGSTDTQYF.

The chain links TRBV7-9 to TRBJ2-1, with 13 nucleotides matching TRBD2. Trimming cost V 2 bases and J 9 bases; bases outside gene matches: 4. The CDR3 loop spans 15 amino acids. Germline V gene data show CDR1 as SEHNR and CDR2 as FQNEAQ (reference sequence). The chain's CDR3 is CASSLLGLAGSEQFF. CDR3 nucleotides: TGTGCCAGCAGCTTATTGGGACTAGCGGGAAGTGAGCAGTTCTTC.